The following is a TCR beta chain sequence with its context. These data originate in a study of blood T cell repertoires in COVID-19. Study summary: The United States, Italy and Spain supplied acute and convalescent COVID-19 samples. PBMCs, B-cell-depleted T cells, or T cells provided the cDNA or gDNA that made up the material.

In the study's own analysis: Nucleated cell number was recorded as an estimate derived from reference gene primer amplification. Sequencing was performed with immunoSEQ multiplex PCR; in TCRdb, only in-frame clones are kept and a portion is missing. V, J and clone size were drawn from that table, and D and trimming were deduced from the DNA. Among a few hundred thousand clones, approximately 89% were seen once, and the ten largest hold approximately 9.8%. The germline V and J ends were trimmed by 4 bases and 5 bases, with 9 bases remaining between them. The CDR3 totals 12 residues. CDR1 and CDR2 from the germline V gene are SGHRS and YFSETQ.

The TCR originated in a middle-aged man who had recovered from COVID-19. The sequenced sample was peripheral blood. The chain has TRBV5-1 and TRBJ2-5; D ambiguous. The CDR3 DNA sequence: TGCGCCAGCAGCCCCCAGGCCGAGACCCAGTACTTC. Translating gives CASSPQAETQYF. The full variable domain, with the rest looked up from reference TRBV5-1 and TRBJ2-5, is KAGVTQTPRYLIKTRGQQVTLSCSPISGHRSVSWYQQTPGQGLQFLFEYFSETQRNKGNFPGRFSGRQFSNSRSEMNVSTLELGDSALYLCASSPQAETQYFGPGTRLLVL.